This T cell receptor beta chain appears in the sequencing data of a study of monozygotic twins with inflammatory bowel disease. Turning to this clonotype: Its matching antigen is unknown.

Each sample had eight separate cDNA synthesis reactions. UMIs that had a 6-nucleotide sample barcode were put in using template switching. TCRdb derives one entry per CDR3 protein from the 5' RACE reads, leaving out DNA. The table for this sample gives fewer than 550,000 distinct CDR3 sequences. General study points: Researchers reported no repertoire similarity difference between concordant and discordant twins, possibly from limited power.

Germline values: CDR1 MDHEN, CDR2 SYDVKM. The CDR3 totals 11 residues. The genes are TRBV28 and TRBJ2-1. The source material was blood. The source is a human donor with ulcerative colitis or Crohn's disease, or a healthy co-twin of an affected twin (not recorded which). CDR3 loop: CASSFREEQFF.